This T cell receptor (beta chain) stems from a study of T-cell reconstitution after alpha-beta-depleted transplantation in children. The CDR3 is made up of 14 amino acids. Trimming removed 0 bases from V and 8 bases from J, with 15 bases in between. Germline CDR1 GTSNPN, CDR2 SVGIG (reference sequence). This clonotype was found many times. Molecular barcoding with unique molecular identifiers was used for the TCRbeta library. TCRdb itself ran the PCR reads through MiXCR, one entry per CDR3 protein. The sample holds 190,000 or so distinct CDR3 sequences, more than 6.5% seen once. This receptor was taken from a human donor who donated a stem cell graft to a child with Wiskott-Aldrich syndrome. The specimen was PBMCs from the stem cell graft donor, collected from the stem cell graft. The V call is TRBV30, the J call TRBJ2-3; tentatively, D is TRBD2 (5 bases). The CDR3 DNA reads TGTGCCTGGAGTGTACTGGCGGGCGATGGTACGCAGTATTTT. It specifies CAWSVLAGDGTQYF.